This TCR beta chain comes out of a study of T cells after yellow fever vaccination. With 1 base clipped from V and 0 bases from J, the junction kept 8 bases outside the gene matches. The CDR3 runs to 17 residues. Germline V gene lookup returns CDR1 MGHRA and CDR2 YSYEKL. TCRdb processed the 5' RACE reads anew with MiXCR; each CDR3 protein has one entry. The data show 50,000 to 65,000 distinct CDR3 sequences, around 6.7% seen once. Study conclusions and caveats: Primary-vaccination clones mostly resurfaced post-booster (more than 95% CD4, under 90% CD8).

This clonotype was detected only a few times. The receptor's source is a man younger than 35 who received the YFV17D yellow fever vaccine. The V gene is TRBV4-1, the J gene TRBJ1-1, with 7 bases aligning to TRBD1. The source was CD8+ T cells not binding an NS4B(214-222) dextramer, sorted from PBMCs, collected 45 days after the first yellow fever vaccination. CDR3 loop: CASSQGPGTALNTEAFF. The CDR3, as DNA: TGCGCCAGCAGCCAAGGCCCCGGGACAGCGCTGAACACTGAAGCTTTCTTT.